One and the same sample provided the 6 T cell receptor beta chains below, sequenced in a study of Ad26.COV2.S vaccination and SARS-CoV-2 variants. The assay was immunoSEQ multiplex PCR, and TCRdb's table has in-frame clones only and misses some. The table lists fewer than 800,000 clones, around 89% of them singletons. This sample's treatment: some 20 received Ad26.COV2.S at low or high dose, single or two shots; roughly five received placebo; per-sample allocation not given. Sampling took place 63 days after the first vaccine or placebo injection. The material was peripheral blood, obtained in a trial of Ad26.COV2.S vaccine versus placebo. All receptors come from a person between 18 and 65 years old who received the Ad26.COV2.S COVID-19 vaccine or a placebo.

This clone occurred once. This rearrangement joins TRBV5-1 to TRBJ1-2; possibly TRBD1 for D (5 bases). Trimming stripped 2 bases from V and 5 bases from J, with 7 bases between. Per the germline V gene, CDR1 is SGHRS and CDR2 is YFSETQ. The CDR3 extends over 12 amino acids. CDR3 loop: CASSFDSYGYTF. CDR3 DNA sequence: TGCGCCAGCAGCTTTGACAGTTATGGCTACACCTTC. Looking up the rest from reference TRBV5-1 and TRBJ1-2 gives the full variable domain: KAGVTQTPRYLIKTRGQQVTLSCSPISGHRSVSWYQQTPGQGLQFLFEYFSETQRNKGNFPGRFSGRQFSNSRSEMNVSTLELGDSALYLCASSFDSYGYTFGSGTRLTVV.

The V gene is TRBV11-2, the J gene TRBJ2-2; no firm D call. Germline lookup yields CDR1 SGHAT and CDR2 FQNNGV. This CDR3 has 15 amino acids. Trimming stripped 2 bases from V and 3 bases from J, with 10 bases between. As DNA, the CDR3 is TGTGCCAGCAGCTTATTACCCCTTTACACCGGGGAGCTGTTTTTT. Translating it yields CASSLLPLYTGELFF.

CDR3 residues: CASNDREEQFF. For the CDR3, the DNA is TGTGCCAGTAATGACAGGGAAGAGCAGTTCTTC. This rearrangement joins TRBV19 to TRBJ2-1, with 7 bases identical to TRBD1. CDR3 length: 11 residues. The V segment lost 7 bases and the J segment 10 bases; nucleotides outside the gene matches: 4. From germline, CDR1 is LNHDA and CDR2 SQIVND (reference sequence).

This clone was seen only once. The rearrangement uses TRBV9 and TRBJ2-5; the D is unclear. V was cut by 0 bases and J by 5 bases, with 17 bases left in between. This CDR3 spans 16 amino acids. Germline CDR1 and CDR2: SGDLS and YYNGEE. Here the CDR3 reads CASSVAPGGDGETQYF. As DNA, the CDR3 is TGTGCCAGCAGCGTAGCTCCGGGCGGTGACGGGGAGACCCAGTACTTC.

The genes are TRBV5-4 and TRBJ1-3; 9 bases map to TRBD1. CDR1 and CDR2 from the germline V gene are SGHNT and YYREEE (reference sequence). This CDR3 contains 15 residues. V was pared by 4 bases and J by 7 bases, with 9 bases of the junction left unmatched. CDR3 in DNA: TGTGCCAGCAGCCCGGGACAGGGCCAATGGAACACCATATATTTT. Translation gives CASSPGQGQWNTIYF.

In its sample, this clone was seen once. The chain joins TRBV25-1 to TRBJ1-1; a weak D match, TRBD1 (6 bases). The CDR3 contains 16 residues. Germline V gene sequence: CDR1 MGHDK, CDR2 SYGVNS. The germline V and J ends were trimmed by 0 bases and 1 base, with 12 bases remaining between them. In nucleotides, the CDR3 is TGTGCCAGCAGTGAATATGGGGGCGCGGGGAACACTGAAGCTTTCTTT. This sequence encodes CASSEYGGAGNTEAFF.